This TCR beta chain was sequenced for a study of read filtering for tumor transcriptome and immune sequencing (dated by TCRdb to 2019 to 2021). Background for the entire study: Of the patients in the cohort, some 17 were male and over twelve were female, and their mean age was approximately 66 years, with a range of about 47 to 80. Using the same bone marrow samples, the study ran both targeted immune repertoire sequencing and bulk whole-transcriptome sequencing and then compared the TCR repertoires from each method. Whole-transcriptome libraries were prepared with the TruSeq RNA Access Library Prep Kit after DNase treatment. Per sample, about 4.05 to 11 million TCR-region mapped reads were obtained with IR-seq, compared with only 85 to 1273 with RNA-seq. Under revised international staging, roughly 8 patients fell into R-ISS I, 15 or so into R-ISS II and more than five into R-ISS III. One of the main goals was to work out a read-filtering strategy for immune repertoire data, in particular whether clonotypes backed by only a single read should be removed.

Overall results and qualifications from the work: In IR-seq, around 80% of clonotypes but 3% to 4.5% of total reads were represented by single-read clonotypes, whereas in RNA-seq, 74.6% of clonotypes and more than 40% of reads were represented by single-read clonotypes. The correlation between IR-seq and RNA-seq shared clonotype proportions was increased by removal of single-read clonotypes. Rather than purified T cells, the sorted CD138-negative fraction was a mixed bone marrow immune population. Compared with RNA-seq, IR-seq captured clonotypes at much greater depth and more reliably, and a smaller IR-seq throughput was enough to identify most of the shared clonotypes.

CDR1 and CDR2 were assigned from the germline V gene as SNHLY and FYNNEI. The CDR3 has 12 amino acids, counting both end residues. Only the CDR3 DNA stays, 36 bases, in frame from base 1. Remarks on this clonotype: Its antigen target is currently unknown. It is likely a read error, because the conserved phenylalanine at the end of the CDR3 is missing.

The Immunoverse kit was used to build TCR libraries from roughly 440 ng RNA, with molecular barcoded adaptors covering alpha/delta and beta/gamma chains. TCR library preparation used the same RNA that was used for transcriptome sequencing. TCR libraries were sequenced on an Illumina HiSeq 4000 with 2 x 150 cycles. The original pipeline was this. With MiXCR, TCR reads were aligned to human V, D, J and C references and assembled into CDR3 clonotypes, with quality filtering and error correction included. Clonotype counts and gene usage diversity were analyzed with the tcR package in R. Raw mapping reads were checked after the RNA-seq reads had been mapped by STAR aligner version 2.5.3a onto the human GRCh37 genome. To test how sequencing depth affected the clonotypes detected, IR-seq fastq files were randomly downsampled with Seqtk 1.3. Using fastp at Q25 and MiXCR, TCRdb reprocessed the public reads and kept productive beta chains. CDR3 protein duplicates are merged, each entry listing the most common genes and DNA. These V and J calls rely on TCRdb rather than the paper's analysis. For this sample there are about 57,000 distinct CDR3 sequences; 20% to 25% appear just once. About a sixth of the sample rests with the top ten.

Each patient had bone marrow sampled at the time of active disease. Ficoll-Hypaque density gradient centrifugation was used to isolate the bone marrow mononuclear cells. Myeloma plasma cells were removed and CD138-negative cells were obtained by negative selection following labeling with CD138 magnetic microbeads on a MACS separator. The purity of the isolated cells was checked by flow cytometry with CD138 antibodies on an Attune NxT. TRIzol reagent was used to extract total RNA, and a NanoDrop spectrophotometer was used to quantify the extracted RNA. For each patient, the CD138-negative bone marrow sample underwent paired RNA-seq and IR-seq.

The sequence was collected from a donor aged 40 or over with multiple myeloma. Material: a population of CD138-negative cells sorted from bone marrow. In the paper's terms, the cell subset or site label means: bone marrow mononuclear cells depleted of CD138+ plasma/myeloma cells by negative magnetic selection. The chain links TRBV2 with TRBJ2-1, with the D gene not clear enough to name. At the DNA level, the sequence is TGTGCCAGAGAGACGTCCTACAATGAACAGTTCCTC. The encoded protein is CARETSYNEQFL.